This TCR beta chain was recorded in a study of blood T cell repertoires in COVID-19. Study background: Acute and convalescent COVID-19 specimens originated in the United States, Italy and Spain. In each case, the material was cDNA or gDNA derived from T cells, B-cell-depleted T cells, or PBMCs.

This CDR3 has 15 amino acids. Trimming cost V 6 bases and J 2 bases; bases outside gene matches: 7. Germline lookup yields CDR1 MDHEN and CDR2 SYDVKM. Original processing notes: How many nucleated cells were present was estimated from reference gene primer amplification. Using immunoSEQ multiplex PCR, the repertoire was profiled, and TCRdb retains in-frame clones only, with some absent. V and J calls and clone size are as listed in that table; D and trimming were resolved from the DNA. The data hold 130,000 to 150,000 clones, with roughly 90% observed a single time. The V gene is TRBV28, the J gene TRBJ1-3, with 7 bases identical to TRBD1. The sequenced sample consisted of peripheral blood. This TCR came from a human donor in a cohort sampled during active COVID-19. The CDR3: CASRTIGTAGNTIYF. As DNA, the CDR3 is TGTGCCAGCAGAACGATCGGGACAGCTGGAAACACCATATATTTT.